This T cell receptor beta chain derives from a study of early T cells in non-severe SARS-CoV-2 infection. TCRdb re-called the 5' RACE reads through MiXCR, storing one row per CDR3 protein. Of about 64,000 distinct CDR3 sequences listed, around 14% are singletons. V lost 0 bases and J lost 3, with 5 bases in between. The length of the CDR3 is 13 residues. In germline, CDR1 is MRHNA, CDR2 SNTAGT. This clonotype has a handful of counts. The sequencing input was whole blood. V gene TRBV6-4 combines with J gene TRBJ1-1; the D is unclear. The receptor comes from an adult who was a healthcare worker with PCR-confirmed SARS-CoV-2 infection or an uninfected control (not recorded which). The CDR3 nucleotides read TGTGCCAGCAGTGACTCGTGGGACACTGAAGCTTTCTTT. Translated, it gives CASSDSWDTEAFF.